These 26 T cell receptor beta chains share one sample of origin, sequenced in a study of blood T cell repertoires in COVID-19 (dated by TCRdb to 2018 to 2021). Library preparation employed the immunoSEQ multiplex PCR assay. TCRdb's version of the immuneACCESS table is confined to in-frame rearrangements and falls short of the full clone set. An unresolved V gene accounts for under half of the shortfall where checked; the remainder is of unknown origin. This sample is represented by roughly 400,000 clones; about nine tenths of them were singletons. The ten largest clones add up to about 0.6% of the sample. Specimen: PBMCs or T cells enriched from blood (not recorded which). Receptor source: a man between 18 and 29 years old who had recovered from COVID-19.

This clone was detected once. The chain links TRBV6-4 to TRBJ1-1; TRBD1 agrees at 7 bases. The CDR3 has 14 residues. V gave up 1 base and J gave up 11 bases; unmatched junction bases: 10. Germline CDR1 reads MRHNA; CDR2 reads SNTAGT. The CDR3 reads CASSDYWDSEVAFF. The CDR3 nucleotides read TGTGCCAGCAGTGACTACTGGGACAGTGAGGTGGCTTTCTTT.

This chain uses TRBV7-6 with TRBJ1-2; maybe TRBD1 (6 bases). Per the germline V gene, CDR1 is SGHVS and CDR2 is FNYEAQ. The CDR3 covers 15 residues. V was shortened by 1 base and J by 4 bases, with 13 bases between the two germline ends. This chain's CDR3 is CASSLEVAGAYGYTF. DNA of the CDR3: TGTGCCAGCAGCTTAGAAGTGGCGGGGGCCTATGGCTACACCTTC.

The chain uses TRBV12-5 and TRBJ2-7, with 8 positions matching TRBD1. The ends lost 0 bases at V and 7 bases at J; junction bases unmatched: 8. The CDR3 runs 15 residues. CDR1 and CDR2 from the germline V gene are LGHNT and FRNRAP. Written as DNA, the CDR3 is TGTGCTAGTGGTTTGGTTCAGACAGGGGCGGGTGAGCAGTACTTC. As protein: CASGLVQTGAGEQYF.

This chain connects TRBV2 to TRBJ1-3, with D possibly being TRBD1 (5 bases). V lost 7 bases to trimming and J lost 0 bases, with 13 bases between them. Per germline, CDR1 SNHLY and CDR2 FYNNEI. The CDR3 is 15 residues long. The CDR3 loop reads CASTRQSNSGNTIYF. The CDR3 DNA sequence: TGTGCCAGCACCAGACAGTCGAACTCTGGAAACACCATATATTTT.

The rearrangement links TRBV23-1 to TRBJ1-5; D perhaps matches TRBD1 (6 bases). TRBV23-1 is an ORF, and what it does is uncertain. The CDR3 contains 16 residues. Trimming pared 2 bases from V and 0 bases from J, leaving 11 bases between. The CDR3 sequence is CASSQRGGGSNQPQHF. Here the CDR3 DNA reads TGCGCCAGCAGTCAACGAGGGGGGGGTAGCAATCAGCCCCAGCATTTT.

The chain joins TRBV4-1 to TRBJ1-3, with 10 bases fitting TRBD1. Looked up from germline, CDR1 is MGHRA and CDR2 is YSYEKL. With 4 bases clipped from V and 6 bases from J, the junction kept 9 bases outside the gene matches. The length of the CDR3 is 16 residues. This CDR3 is CASSLERQGAANTIYF. The DNA of the CDR3 is TGCGCCAGCAGCCTCGAGCGACAGGGGGCAGCAAACACCATATATTTT.

The V and J genes are TRBV12-3 or TRBV12-4 and TRBJ1-2; the D gene is possibly TRBD1 (6 bases). Trimming left V 6 bases short and J 3 bases short, with 11 bases between. This CDR3 is built from 13 residues. CDR3 in amino acids: CASSRDRYYGYTF. CDR3 DNA sequence: TGTGCCAGCAGCCGAGACAGGTACTATGGCTACACCTTC.

The chain employs TRBV20-1 and TRBJ1-2; D possibly corresponds to TRBD1 (5 bases). This CDR3 has 11 amino acids. Germline-derived CDR1 and CDR2 are DFQATT and SNEGSKA (reference sequence). CDR3 sequence: CSPGREVGYTF. The DNA of the CDR3 is TGCAGCCCAGGGCGGGAAGTAGGCTACACCTTC.

J is TRBJ1-1 and V is TRBV5-1; 8 bases are shared with TRBD1. The germline V gene has CDR1 SGHRS and CDR2 YFSETQ. The junction had 4 bases not matched to a gene; V was cut back by 3 bases and J by 3 bases. CDR3 length: 14 amino acids. CDR3 sequence reads: CASSSRTGYTEAFF. The DNA for the CDR3 is TGCGCCAGCAGCTCTCGGACAGGGTACACTGAAGCTTTCTTT.

This rearrangement joins TRBV19 to TRBJ1-5; 7 positions match TRBD1. There are 15 residues in the CDR3. The junction had 3 bases not matched to a gene; V was cut back by 1 base and J by 3 bases. CDR1 is LNHDA and CDR2 is SQIVND in the germline V gene (reference sequence). The CDR3 DNA follows: TGTGCCAGTAGTATAGTCACAGGGGTCAATCAGCCCCAGCATTTT. Translated, it gives CASSIVTGVNQPQHF. The whole variable domain, filled in from reference TRBV19 and TRBJ1-5, reads DGGITQSPKYLFRKEGQNVTLSCEQNLNHDAMYWYRQDPGQGLRLIYYSQIVNDFQKGDIAEGYSVSREKKESFPLTVTSAQKNPTAFYLCASSIVTGVNQPQHFGDGTRLSIL.

V usage is TRBV5-1 and J usage is TRBJ1-1, with D perhaps TRBD1 (5 bases). Looked up from germline, CDR1 is SGHRS and CDR2 is YFSETQ. The CDR3 spans 13 residues. Trimming shortened V by 3 bases and J by 2 bases, and 8 bases separated the two germline ends. The CDR3 DNA reads as TGCGCCAGCAGCTCGACAGAAAACACTGAAGCTTTCTTT. It is translated as CASSSTENTEAFF.

The chain recombines TRBV25-1 with TRBJ2-3; 10 positions agree with TRBD2. The V gene's germline CDR1 is MGHDK and CDR2 SYGVNS. The CDR3 consists of 15 residues. The trim removed 7 bases at V and 4 bases at J, leaving 8 bases unmatched. The CDR3 sequence: CASTTTSGKSDTQYF. CDR3 coding DNA: TGTGCCAGCACTACCACTAGCGGGAAGTCAGATACGCAGTATTTT.

This clone has just a few counts. The chain employs TRBV28 and TRBJ2-2, with a possible D match to TRBD1 (6 bases). Germline V gene lookup returns CDR1 MDHEN and CDR2 SYDVKM. V shed 5 bases and J shed 2 bases, with 9 bases lying between them. The CDR3 spans 14 residues. CDR3 amino acids: CASSQQGNTGELFF. As DNA, the CDR3 is TGTGCCAGCAGTCAACAGGGTAACACCGGGGAGCTGTTTTTT.

The chain employs TRBV12-5 and TRBJ2-3; D possibly corresponds to TRBD1 (6 bases). In germline, CDR1 is LGHNT, CDR2 FRNRAP. The V and J ends lost 3 bases and 0 bases respectively, with 7 bases between them. There are 14 residues in the CDR3. The CDR3 sequence is CASGLGGSTDTQYF. CDR3 bases: TGTGCTAGTGGTTTAGGGGGTAGCACAGATACGCAGTATTTT. The whole variable domain, filled in from reference TRBV12-5 and TRBJ2-3, reads DARVTQTPRHKVTEMGQEVTMRCQPILGHNTVFWYRQTMMQGLELLAYFRNRAPLDDSGMPKDRFSAEMPDATLATLKIQPSEPRDSAVYFCASGLGGSTDTQYFGPGTRLTVL.

V gene TRBV7-9 combines with J gene TRBJ2-7; D might be TRBD1 (6 bases). V dropped 5 bases and J dropped 6 bases, with 14 bases sitting between them. CDR1 and CDR2 from the germline V gene are SEHNR and FQNEAQ (reference sequence). The CDR3 runs 13 residues. The CDR3 DNA is TGTGCCAGCAGCCCCGGTAAGGGGGTCGAGCAGTACTTC. Translated: CASSPGKGVEQYF.

The J gene is TRBJ1-6, the V gene TRBV27, with TRBD1 matching over 8 bases. The J segment lost 1 base and the V segment lost 4 bases, leaving 6 bases of the junction unmatched. This CDR3 is 17 amino acids long. CDR1 and CDR2 from the germline V gene are MNHEY and SMNVEV (reference sequence). CDR3 in DNA: TGTGCCAGCAGTTCTCAGGGGGCGGGTTCCTATAATTCACCCCTCCACTTT. It encodes CASSSQGAGSYNSPLHF.

This chain links TRBV27 with TRBJ1-1; D unclear. Germline V gene lookup returns CDR1 MNHEY and CDR2 SMNVEV (reference sequence). Trimming left V 3 bases short and J 1 base short, with 6 bases between. This CDR3 region has 13 residues. The CDR3, as DNA: TGTGCCAGCAGTTTTCGAGGGAACACTGAAGCTTTCTTT. Its translation is CASSFRGNTEAFF.

The J gene is TRBJ1-1, the V gene TRBV18; D is uncertain. Germline V lookup: CDR1 KGHSH, CDR2 LQKENI. V was pared by 2 bases and J by 6 bases, with 10 bases between. The CDR3 consists of 13 residues. CDR3 protein: CASSPSNPPEAFF. CDR3 coding DNA: TGTGCCAGCTCACCATCTAATCCCCCTGAAGCTTTCTTT.

CDR3 sequence: CASSSRSTGELFF. In nucleotides, the CDR3 is TGTGCCAGCAGCTCCCGTTCTACCGGGGAGCTGTTTTTT. V is TRBV5-5 and J is TRBJ2-2; D is unclear. Trimming cost V 3 bases and J 5 bases, with 8 bases left between them. The germline V gene encodes CDR1 SGHKS and CDR2 YYEKEE (reference sequence). CDR3 length: 13 residues. Full variable domain (outside the CDR3, taken from reference TRBV5-5 and TRBJ2-2): DAGVTQSPTHLIKTRGQQVTLRCSPISGHKSVSWYQQVLGQGPQFIFQYYEKEERGRGNFPDRFSARQFPNYSSELNVNALLLGDSALYLCASSSRSTGELFFGEGSRLTVL.

V usage is TRBV2 and J usage is TRBJ2-7; TRBD2 aligns across 9 bases. CDR1 and CDR2 (germline): SNHLY, FYNNEI. V shed 1 base, J shed 3 bases, and the junction held 1 base outside the gene matches. The CDR3 spans 14 residues. CDR3 residues: CASSEGLAVYEQYF. CDR3 coding DNA: TGTGCCAGCAGTGAAGGACTAGCGGTCTACGAGCAGTACTTC. The whole variable domain, remainder taken from reference TRBV2 and TRBJ2-7, is EPEVTQTPSHQVTQMGQEVILRCVPISNHLYFYWYRQILGQKVEFLVSFYNNEISEKSEIFDDQFSVERPDGSNFTLKIRSTKLEDSAMYFCASSEGLAVYEQYFGPGTRLTVT.

V and J are TRBV7-8 and TRBJ1-5; 8 bases are a match to TRBD1. V lost 5 bases and J lost 7; bases outside the gene matches: 7. Looked up from germline, CDR1 is SGHVS and CDR2 is FQNEAQ. This CDR3 region has 14 residues. The CDR3, as DNA: TGTGCCAGCAGCCCTCGGGACAGGCTACAGCCCCAGCATTTT. It translates to CASSPRDRLQPQHF. Full variable domain (outside the CDR3, taken from reference TRBV7-8 and TRBJ1-5): GAGVSQSPRYKVAKRGQDVALRCDPISGHVSLFWYQQALGQGPEFLTYFQNEAQLDKSGLPSDRFFAERPEGSVSTLKIQRTQQEDSAVYLCASSPRDRLQPQHFGDGTRLSIL.

The chain has TRBV5-4 and TRBJ2-5, with D perhaps matching TRBD1 (6 bases). The CDR3 length is 15 residues. Germline V gives CDR1 SGHNT, CDR2 YYREEE (reference sequence). V dropped 0 bases and J dropped 2 bases, with 11 bases sitting between them. DNA for the CDR3: TGTGCCAGCAGCTTGGATGGGGGCCTGCAAGAGACCCAGTACTTC. Protein product: CASSLDGGLQETQYF. Supplemented by reference TRBV5-4 and TRBJ2-5, the full variable domain reads ETGVTQSPTHLIKTRGQQVTLRCSSQSGHNTVSWYQQALGQGPQFIFQYYREEENGRGNFPPRFSGLQFPNYSSELNVNALELDDSALYLCASSLDGGLQETQYFGPGTRLLVL.

The rearrangement links TRBV18 to TRBJ2-3; D is ambiguous. Trimming took off 4 bases at V and 2 bases at J, with 7 bases between the two ends. Germline V gives CDR1 KGHSH, CDR2 LQKENI. This CDR3 spans 13 amino acids. The CDR3 DNA reads as TGTGCCAGCTCACAAGACTCCACAGATACGCAGTATTTT. This codes for CASSQDSTDTQYF.

The chain employs TRBV7-9 and TRBJ1-4; tentative D call: TRBD1 (6 bases). V lost 0 bases to trimming and J lost 7 bases, with 12 bases between them. The CDR3 covers 15 residues. Looked up from germline, CDR1 is SEHNR and CDR2 is FQNEAQ (reference sequence). In nucleotides, the CDR3 is TGTGCCAGCAGCTTAGCGACGCAGGGGACTGAAAAACTGTTTTTT. Amino acid sequence: CASSLATQGTEKLFF.

This clone has only a few counts. The gene calls are TRBV5-1 and TRBJ2-3; D is perhaps TRBD2 (5 bases). The ends were cut back, 3 bases at V and 2 bases at J, with 13 bases in the middle. From germline, CDR1 is SGHRS and CDR2 YFSETQ. CDR3 length equals 15 residues. In DNA form, the CDR3 reads TGCGCCAGCAGCTGGGAGAGACGACACACAGATACGCAGTATTTT. Residues: CASSWERRHTDTQYF. The full variable domain, rest sourced from reference TRBV5-1 and TRBJ2-3, is KAGVTQTPRYLIKTRGQQVTLSCSPISGHRSVSWYQQTPGQGLQFLFEYFSETQRNKGNFPGRFSGRQFSNSRSEMNVSTLELGDSALYLCASSWERRHTDTQYFGPGTRLTVL.

This clone was observed a few times. The chain recombines TRBV4-1 with TRBJ1-5, with TRBD1 identical over 7 bases. The V segment lost 4 bases and the J segment 4 bases; nucleotides outside the gene matches: 4. The germline V gene has CDR1 MGHRA and CDR2 YSYEKL. The CDR3 is 14 amino acids. CDR3 bases: TGCGCCAGCAGCCCCGGGACAGTAAATCAGCCCCAGCATTTT. Its protein product is CASSPGTVNQPQHF.